This T cell receptor (beta chain) originates from a study of untreated major depressive disorder. No current or lifetime mood disorder and depressive symptom score of 5 or less defined controls. CD4+ T cell purity was typically about 96%. The protocol was immunoSEQ multiplex PCR, while the TCRdb copy is restricted to in-frame clones and leaves out a portion. This sample has 20,000 to 25,000 clones; roughly 86% occur once, and the top ten carry 5.1%. Findings and limits, study-wide: TRBV25-01 and TRBV02-01 followed the flow pattern without significance.

This CDR3 contains 12 residues. Germline loops: CDR1 GTSNPN, CDR2 SVGIG (reference sequence). V lost 8 bases and J 4 bases, leaving 11 bases between the germline ends. The count of this clone is one. Its antigen is undetermined. The TCR was taken from a woman in her 30s in good health. The sample comprised CD4+ T cells from PBMCs. V usage is TRBV30 and J usage is TRBJ2-2; D ambiguous. CDR3 amino acids: CARTRSTGELFF. Written as DNA, the CDR3 is TGTGCCCGAACCCGAAGCACCGGGGAGCTGTTTTTT.